The clone carrying this T cell receptor beta chain was seen just once. This sample stems from a study of blood T cell repertoires in COVID-19. Study-level background: Material from acute and convalescent COVID-19 was sourced from the United States, Italy and Spain. T cells, B-cell-depleted T cells, or PBMCs supplied cDNA or gDNA.

CDR1 and CDR2 from the germline V gene are MDHEN and SYDVKM. The CDR3 contains 13 residues. J lost 15 bases, V lost 7 bases, and 10 bases had no gene match. In the original workflow: Reference gene primer amplification yielded estimated nucleated cell counts. TCRdb keeps only in-frame clones here, not all; method: immunoSEQ multiplex PCR. That table supplies the V and J calls and clone size; D and trimming were determined from the DNA. The table lists about 250,000 clones, 70% to 90% of them singletons. The material sequenced was peripheral blood. The chain links TRBV28 to TRBJ2-1; 12 bases align to TRBD2. The receptor was isolated from a man between 18 and 29 years old with active or convalescent COVID-19. The CDR3 loop is CASTTGLAGGLFF. CDR3 nucleotide sequence: TGTGCCAGCACCACTGGGCTAGCGGGAGGGCTGTTCTTC. Filled out from reference TRBV28 and TRBJ2-1, the complete variable domain reads DVKVTQSSRYLVKRTGEKVFLECVQDMDHENMFWYRQDPGLGLRLIYFSYDVKMKEKGDIPEGYSVSREKKERFSLILESASTNQTSMYLCASTTGLAGGLFFGPGTRLTVL.